Listed below are T cell receptor beta chains from one sample, sequenced in a study of OX40 agonist ivuxolimab in advanced cancers. Generated by immunoSEQ multiplex PCR, the TCRdb table keeps only in-frame clones and is missing some. The data show under 65,000 clones, around four fifths seen once. Sample: CD4+ or CD8+ T cells sorted from blood, taken in a trial of the OX40 agonist ivuxolimab. All receptors come from an adult with an advanced solid tumor such as melanoma, head and neck, liver or kidney cancer. Both conserved end residues are part of each CDR3.

v_gene: TRBV27; CDR3aa: CASSPGEGRPQHF
v_gene: TRBV18; CDR3aa: CASSPSSGYNEQFF
v_gene: TRBV2; CDR3aa: CASSVGQYSNQPQHF
v_gene: TRBV18; CDR3aa: CASSPMPAISTDTQYF
v_gene: TRBV19; CDR3aa: CASSQTGKNQPQHF
v_gene: TRBV6-1; CDR3aa: CASSDRSARSGNTIYF
v_gene: TRBV29-1; CDR3aa: CRVVDTEAFF
v_gene: TRBV19; CDR3aa: CASSLQGYGYTF
v_gene: TRBV6-5; CDR3aa: CASSRREGETQYF
v_gene: TRBV7-8; CDR3aa: CASSSTSVGEQFF
v_gene: TRBV6-5; CDR3aa: CASSYQGMGTEAFF